This entry lists 9 T cell receptor beta chains sequenced from one sample in a study of blood T cells in healthy people across ages. Alongside a J-beta primer mix, a sample-barcoded 5' primer served in a second PCR lasting about 7 to 12 cycles. One entry per CDR3 protein, called by TCRdb with MiXCR from the 5' RACE reads. Of about 1.4 million distinct CDR3 sequences in the sample, 59% were seen once. Specimen: blood. The receptor source for this set is a man aged 18 to 30 in good health.

J is TRBJ2-7 and V is TRBV20-1, with D unresolved. The CDR3 runs 14 residues. CDR1 and CDR2 (germline): DFQATT, SNEGSKA (reference sequence). V lost 5 bases to trimming and J lost 2 bases, with 16 bases between them. The CDR3 bases are TGCAGTGCTGAAGGGCGAGACCGAACCTACGAGCAGTACTTC. The encoded protein is CSAEGRDRTYEQYF.

The rearrangement uses TRBV29-1 and TRBJ2-2, with a tentative D call TRBD2 (6 bases). In germline, CDR1 is SQVTM, CDR2 ANQGSEA. The CDR3 loop spans 12 amino acids. Trimming stripped 6 bases from V and 7 bases from J, with 12 bases between. The CDR3: CSVGPGDGELFF. The CDR3 DNA reads TGCAGCGTAGGACCGGGGGACGGGGAGCTGTTTTTT.

This clonotype appeared once. This chain connects TRBV7-6 to TRBJ2-3, with D possibly being TRBD1 (7 bases). In germline, CDR1 is SGHVS, CDR2 FNYEAQ. The CDR3 covers 18 residues. V shed 1 base and J shed 2 bases, with 19 bases lying between them. The chain's CDR3 is CASSLDGRQGGFTDTQYF. The CDR3 DNA reads TGTGCCAGCAGCTTAGATGGTCGGCAGGGGGGATTCACAGATACGCAGTATTTT. Based on the CDR3 plus reference TRBV7-6 and TRBJ2-3, the full variable domain is GAGVSQSPRYKVTKRGQDVALRCDPISGHVSLYWYRQALGQGPEFLTYFNYEAQQDKSGLPNDRFSAERPEGSISTLTIQRTEQRDSAMYRCASSLDGRQGGFTDTQYFGPGTRLTVL.

The chain is built from TRBV12-3 or TRBV12-4 and TRBJ2-7; D may be TRBD1 (5 bases). The CDR3 extends over 15 amino acids. Trimming left V 4 bases short and J 1 base short, with 14 bases between. The DNA for the CDR3 is TGTGCCAGCAGTTCTCCCAGGGTTCAGTCCTACGAGCAGTACTTC. Translating gives CASSSPRVQSYEQYF.

The chain carries TRBV12-3 or TRBV12-4 and TRBJ2-1; the D gene is possibly TRBD1 (6 bases). This CDR3 is built from 14 residues. Trimming shortened V by 6 bases and J by 10 bases, and 19 bases separated the two germline ends. As DNA, the CDR3 is TGTGCCAGCAGGACGGGACATGGAATCTACGAGCAGTTCTTC. It is translated as CASRTGHGIYEQFF.

The chain employs TRBV20-1 and TRBJ2-5, with D possibly TRBD1 on 5 matching bases. Trimming cost V 6 bases and J 3 bases, with 14 bases left between them. This CDR3 region has 13 residues. Germline-derived CDR1 and CDR2 are DFQATT and SNEGSKA (reference sequence). The CDR3 protein is CSADSSLEETQYF. The CDR3 DNA reads TGCAGTGCCGACAGTTCCTTGGAAGAGACCCAGTACTTC.

The chain couples TRBV12-3 or TRBV12-4 to TRBJ2-5; D remains unclear. V lost 3 bases, J lost 4 bases, and 9 bases lay in between. The CDR3 covers 13 residues. This chain's CDR3 is CASSFGQAETQYF. The CDR3 DNA reads as TGTGCCAGCAGTTTTGGTCAGGCAGAGACCCAGTACTTC.

This clonotype was seen a handful of times. The V and J genes are TRBV12-3 or TRBV12-4 and TRBJ1-2; D is undetermined. With 3 bases removed from V and 0 bases from J, the gap between germline ends came to 8 bases. The CDR3 runs 14 residues. The CDR3 nucleotides read TGTGCCAGCAGTTTTGGCACAACTAACTATGGCTACACCTTC. Its protein product is CASSFGTTNYGYTF.

This clonotype was detected only a few times. CDR3 protein: CSVEVYGTEAFF. The CDR3 DNA reads as TGCAGCGTTGAAGTCTATGGGACTGAAGCTTTCTTT. The chain carries TRBV29-1 and TRBJ1-1; D gene uncertain. Germline assignment: CDR1 SQVTM and CDR2 ANQGSEA. Trimming stripped 1 base from V and 5 bases from J, with 8 bases between. The CDR3 runs 12 residues.